This is a list of T cell receptor beta chains from one sample in a study of blood T cell repertoires in COVID-19. Profiling relied on immunoSEQ multiplex PCR, and the TCRdb table lists in-frame clones only, not all of them. The sample holds under 30,000 clones; approximately 83% are singletons and the top ten take almost 25%. The sequenced sample was peripheral blood. The receptors shown here come from a human donor in a cohort sampled during active COVID-19. Both conserved end residues are part of each CDR3. Each record gives: J gene, D gene, V gene, clone size, CDR3 protein, CDR3 DNA. The D gene is left open where the match is weak. A clone size is listed for some rows: how often the clone was seen (once, few, many), or a class if it is expanded.

TRBJ2-2,NA,TRBV12-3/TRBV12-4,NA,CASSTGTGELFF,TGTGCCAGCAGTACAGGCACCGGGGAGCTGTTTTTT
TRBJ2-2,NA,TRBV9,NA,CASSVGESNTGELFF,TGTGCCAGCAGCGTAGGAGAGTCGAACACCGGGGAGCTGTTTTTT
TRBJ2-3,TRBD2,TRBV7-2,NA,CASSLFGLAGLADTQYF,TGTGCCAGCAGCTTATTCGGACTAGCGGGTTTGGCAGATACGCAGTATTTT
TRBJ2-1,NA,TRBV7-9,NA,CASSLGLVSEQFF,TGTGCCAGCAGCTTAGGACTAGTCAGCGAGCAGTTCTTC
TRBJ2-1,TRBD2,TRBV7-3,NA,CASSLTLLAGGYNEQFF,TGTGCCAGCAGCTTAACGTTACTAGCGGGGGGGTACAATGAGCAGTTCTTC
TRBJ1-1,TRBD1,TRBV29-1,NA,CSVGDRGKGTEAFF,TGCAGCGTTGGGGACAGGGGGAAGGGAACTGAAGCTTTCTTT
TRBJ2-1,TRBD1,TRBV6-2/TRBV6-3,NA,CASSYIGTGFPYNEQFF,TGTGCCAGCAGTTACATAGGGACAGGGTTCCCCTACAATGAGCAGTTCTTC
TRBJ2-2,NA,TRBV27,NA,CASSFSLMNTGELFF,TGTGCCAGCAGTTTTTCCCTAATGAACACCGGGGAGCTGTTTTTT
TRBJ2-4,TRBD1,TRBV28,NA,CASNGQGPKNIQYF,TGTGCCAGCAACGGACAGGGGCCCAAAAACATTCAGTACTTC
TRBJ2-7,TRBD2,TRBV11-3,few,CASSGQTSGVYEQYF,TGTGCCAGCAGCGGACAGACTAGCGGGGTCTACGAGCAGTACTTC
TRBJ2-1,TRBD1,TRBV30,NA,CAWIWATGRDNEQFF,TGTGCCTGGATTTGGGCGACAGGGAGAGATAATGAGCAGTTCTTC
TRBJ2-7,TRBD2,TRBV18,NA,CASSPDYYSGGALTYEQYF,TGTGCCAGCTCACCCGATTACTATAGCGGGGGGGCCTTAACGTACGAGCAGTACTTC
TRBJ2-3,NA,TRBV28,NA,CASSLRQVDTQYF,TGTGCCAGCAGTTTAAGACAGGTGGATACGCAGTATTTT
TRBJ2-1,NA,TRBV11-2,NA,CASSLSKLFTRNEQFF,TGTGCCAGCAGCTTAAGTAAATTATTTACTCGAAATGAGCAGTTCTTC
TRBJ1-5,NA,TRBV7-2,once,CASSLEQGRIRHF,TGTGCCAGCAGCTTAGAACAGGGTCGAATACGGCATTTT
TRBJ2-2,TRBD2,TRBV9,NA,CASSSRLAVNTGELFF,TGTGCCAGCAGCTCCAGACTAGCGGTTAACACCGGGGAGCTGTTTTTT
TRBJ1-2,TRBD1,TRBV6-2/TRBV6-3,NA,CASSGRQGKGYTF,TGTGCCAGCAGTGGCCGACAGGGGAAAGGCTACACCTTC
TRBJ2-7,TRBD2,TRBV18,NA,CASSLLTSGSSYEQYF,TGTGCCAGCTCACTTCTCACTAGCGGGAGCTCCTACGAGCAGTACTTC
TRBJ2-1,TRBD2,TRBV19,NA,CASSIDQGLAGVGEQFF,TGTGCCAGTAGTATAGATCAGGGACTAGCGGGAGTAGGTGAGCAGTTCTTC
TRBJ1-5,TRBD1,TRBV6-5,NA,CASTSGQGNQPQHF,TGTGCCAGCACTTCGGGACAGGGGAATCAGCCCCAGCATTTT
TRBJ2-5,TRBD2,TRBV11-2,NA,CASSLGAVGGGMETQYF,TGTGCCAGCAGCTTAGGGGCGGTTGGCGGGGGGATGGAGACCCAGTACTTC
TRBJ2-7,TRBD2,TRBV6-1,NA,CASSEGRLAGVTHEQYF,TGTGCCAGCAGTGAAGGGCGACTAGCGGGAGTAACCCACGAGCAGTACTTC
TRBJ2-7,TRBD2,TRBV5-4,NA,CASSTRAALSGKSYEQYF,TGTGCCAGCAGCACTCGGGCAGCACTTAGCGGGAAGTCCTACGAGCAGTACTTC
TRBJ2-1,TRBD2,TRBV2,NA,CASSVGSGGREQFF,TGTGCCAGCAGTGTTGGGTCGGGAGGGCGTGAGCAGTTCTTC
TRBJ2-3,TRBD2,TRBV27,NA,CASSTREGLAWDTQYF,TGTGCCAGCAGTACCCGAGAGGGACTAGCGTGGGATACGCAGTATTTT
TRBJ2-2,NA,TRBV27,NA,CASLDRFYTGELFF,TGTGCCAGCCTGGACAGATTCTACACCGGGGAGCTGTTTTTT
TRBJ1-2,TRBD1,TRBV19,NA,CASSSRTGLGNYGYTF,TGTGCCAGTAGTTCTCGGACAGGCTTGGGGAACTATGGCTACACCTTC
TRBJ2-1,NA,TRBV5-4,NA,CASSPMSGFEQFF,TGTGCCAGCAGCCCTATGTCGGGATTTGAGCAGTTCTTC
TRBJ1-3,NA,TRBV3-1/TRBV3-2,NA,CASSQPGGSGNTIYF,TGTGCCAGCAGCCAACCGGGAGGGTCTGGAAACACCATATATTTT